This TCR beta chain was sequenced during a study of radiation and T cells in renal cell carcinoma (dated by TCRdb to the early 2020s). Study-level background: Samples were obtained from a clinical trial, in which 15 Gy stereotactic body radiation therapy was delivered to primary renal cell carcinomas and nephrectomy was performed 4 weeks later. In total, fewer than 55 samples, comprising some 25 tumors and some 27 peripheral blood samples, were subjected to TCR beta sequencing. In the approximately 53 samples combined, some 4,000,000 unique CDR3 nucleotide sequences were found, encoding roughly 2.5 million unique CDR3 amino acid sequences. Summary of the overall study and its limitations: Changes in the blood repertoire were not tracked past 4 weeks after treatment. Because pretreatment tumor biopsies were not available, the study could not determine whether clonotypes were already present within the tumor at baseline. The single-armed trial design could not address effects of radiation dose or scheduling on the TCR repertoire. An increase in top tumor clonotypes in blood was observed from baseline to 2 weeks post-radiation, followed by contraction by 4 weeks, which was taken to suggest transient expansion of tumor-resident clones.

What the time point label conveys for this sample: blood 2 weeks post-SBRT. According to the study, the label for this sample's treatment or condition signals: 15 Gy SBRT to primary tumor, nephrectomy 4 weeks later. To follow tumor-enriched clonotypes, serial peripheral blood was collected from radiation-treated patients at baseline and at 2 weeks and 4 weeks after SBRT. All patients had renal cell carcinoma with clear cell pathology. Genomic DNA for TCR sequencing was prepared using the QIAamp DNA Blood Mini Kit (Qiagen). Samples were included in the analyses only if all quality control checks were passed. CDR1 KGHSH and CDR2 LQKENI are derived from the germline V gene. The CDR3 contains 13 residues, cysteine and phenylalanine counted. This entry keeps only the CDR3 DNA: 39 bases, framed from base 1. V is clipped by 8 bases and J by 4 bases, and the sequence between their germline boundaries is 9 bases long.

To note about this clone: This clone's antigen is unknown. Per-base quality was not reported, and no clone a single base away is much larger than it.

TCR beta libraries were generated from genomic DNA with the immunoSEQ kit, following the manufacturer's recommendations. Library preparation used a first multiplex PCR with proprietary primers, then a second PCR adding unique barcodes, with bead cleanups after each round. Each sample batch included a kit-provided positive control reaction and a negative control reaction. The final libraries were assessed on an Agilent 4200 TapeStation D1000 ScreenTape, pooled by volume, and quantified by qPCR. An Illumina NextSeq500 fitted with a MidOutput 150-cycle cartridge performed the sequencing, running 156 Read1 cycles and 15 Index1 cycles with the kit's custom primers. The pooled library was loaded at around 1.1 pM, and roughly 18% PhiX control was spiked in. As for the original processing: Vendor-processed data were analyzed in R, with a clonotype defined as all T cells sharing the same CDR3 nucleotide sequence. In the clone abundance analyses, frequencies were normalized to the 10,000 most abundant clones in each sample. Before analysis, public T cell clones were removed, and these numbered fewer than six per sample on average. Tumor-enriched and baseline blood-enriched clonotypes were defined by at least a 32-fold difference in abundance between compartments. A beta-binomial differential abundance model was applied to find clonotypes that expanded or contracted between blood time points. The Baroni-Urbani and Buser coefficient was used to measure tumor-blood repertoire similarity, and groups were compared with two-tailed Wilcoxon tests in R. TCRdb carries this immuneACCESS record with in-frame sequences only. Its versions omit some clonotypes, under half of them owing to an unresolved V gene in the studies checked, with the rest unexplained. For V, J and clone size, that table is used; D and trimming come from the DNA. The sample table lists roughly 130,000 clones, roughly four fifths of them with a count of one. Together, the top ten hold under 2.5% of the sample.

This receptor was identified in a woman aged 55-70 years with renal cell carcinoma. The V gene is TRBV18 and the J gene is TRBJ2-6; confidence is insufficient to name the D gene. The sample in question was blood, obtained from a patient whose treatment included radiotherapy and nephrectomy. The nucleotide sequence is given as TGTGCCAGCCAGCCTTCGGGGGCCAACGTCCTGACTTTC. Its translation is CASQPSGANVLTF. Reference TRBV18 and TRBJ2-6 genes cover what lies past the CDR3, so the full variable domain is NAGVMQNPRHLVRRRGQEARLRCSPMKGHSHVYWYRQLPEEGLKFMVYLQKENIIDESGMPKERFSAEFPKEGPSILRIQQVVRGDSAAYFCASQPSGANVLTFGAGSRLTVL.